This T cell receptor beta chain is drawn from a study of cytomegalovirus exposure and HLA in healthy donors. Regarding the study as a whole: Within an earlier analysis, most TCR beta V segments proved productive either about 87% or about 30% of the time. The majority of TCR sequences were rare, yet some public TCRs appeared in many donors. Sequencing depth roughly uniform across donors was assumed in presence/absence analyses. The investigators catalogued 164 TCR beta chains as cytomegalovirus-associated.

In the PCR, 60 Vbeta and 13 Jbeta primers were used. TCRdb keeps only in-frame clones here, not all; method: immunoSEQ multiplex PCR. The sample yields 120,000 to 150,000 clones, around 85% seen once. With respect to this clone: Its antigen is as yet unknown.

Trimming cost V 3 bases and J 4 bases, with 10 bases left between them. Looked up from germline, CDR1 is MNHEY and CDR2 is SMNVEV (reference sequence). This CDR3 is built from 14 residues. This clonotype was sampled from a young woman in good health and CMV-seronegative. The chain uses TRBV27 and TRBJ2-1, with D tentatively TRBD2 (5 bases). The specimen was PBMCs. The CDR3 loop reads CASSFQGLYNEQFF. DNA of the CDR3: TGTGCCAGCAGTTTCCAAGGACTGTACAATGAGCAGTTCTTC.